This record concerns one TCR beta chain sequence. Its specificity is unknown. The sample is drawn from a study of cytomegalovirus exposure and HLA in healthy donors. Looking at the study overall: A subsequent analysis stated that the 120 or so validation repertoires were run on the same platform as the approximately 700 first-cohort repertoires. Points from the study as a whole: The tendency of first-cohort TCR clusters to co-occur in the roughly 120 validation repertoires was the finding of a later analysis. According to the study, roughly 160 TCR beta chains were cytomegalovirus-associated.

The assay was immunoSEQ multiplex PCR, and TCRdb's table has in-frame clones only and misses some. The sample carries 98,000 or so clones, about 85% recorded once. CDR1 is MNHEY and CDR2 is SMNVEV in the germline V gene (reference sequence). CDR3 length: 17 residues. V dropped 1 base and J dropped 2 bases, with 16 bases sitting between them. A roughly 120-subject validation cohort, separate from the roughly 680-subject first cohort, supplied the donors. V and J are TRBV27 and TRBJ2-3; D unclear. The TCR originated in a woman between 18 and 29 years old in good health and CMV-seronegative. Material for sequencing was PBMCs. CDR3 region: CASSLLAGRPNTDTQYF. The CDR3 DNA is TGTGCCAGCAGTTTATTGGCAGGTCGTCCCAACACAGATACGCAGTATTTT.